These T cell receptor beta chains were read from a single sample in a study of blood T cell repertoires in COVID-19. Measured with immunoSEQ multiplex PCR; TCRdb has only the in-frame clones, and not every one. The table includes hundreds of thousands of clones, 87% detected once. The sequencing input was peripheral blood. These receptors all stem from a woman aged 60-75 years with COVID-19, enrolled during active disease. Both conserved end residues are part of each CDR3. The order of the fields is V gene, CDR3 length, D gene, J gene, clone size, CDR3 DNA, CDR3 protein. D genes are given only for firm matches. Expanded clones get a size class; other rows say once, few or many, or leave the size out.

v_call: TRBV7-8; cdr3_length: 16; d_call: TRBD1; j_call: TRBJ1-6; clone_size: .; cdr3_nt: TGTGCCAGCAGCTGGGACAGGAGCTCCTATAATTCACCCCTCCACTTT; cdr3_aa: CASSWDRSSYNSPLHF
v_call: TRBV3-1/TRBV3-2; cdr3_length: 16; d_call: TRBD1; j_call: TRBJ2-7; clone_size: .; cdr3_nt: TGTGCCAGCAGCCAAGCCCTGGACAGGGGGCGTTACGAGCAGTACTTC; cdr3_aa: CASSQALDRGRYEQYF
v_call: TRBV7-9; cdr3_length: 15; d_call: TRBD1; j_call: TRBJ2-7; clone_size: .; cdr3_nt: TGTGCCAGCAGCGGGGAACTAGACAGGGAGAACGAGCAGTACTTC; cdr3_aa: CASSGELDRENEQYF
v_call: TRBV10-3; cdr3_length: 12; d_call: TRBD1; j_call: TRBJ1-5; clone_size: .; cdr3_nt: TGTGCCATCAGTGAACGTCCGGGACAGGGGCATTTT; cdr3_aa: CAISERPGQGHF
v_call: TRBV6-5; cdr3_length: 13; d_call: .; j_call: TRBJ2-5; clone_size: .; cdr3_nt: TGTGCCAGCAGTCCCGGGACACAAGAGACCCAGTACTTC; cdr3_aa: CASSPGTQETQYF
v_call: TRBV6-5; cdr3_length: 11; d_call: TRBD1; j_call: TRBJ2-1; clone_size: .; cdr3_nt: TGTGCCAGCAGTAAAACAGGGGATACGTTCTTC; cdr3_aa: CASSKTGDTFF
v_call: TRBV7-9; cdr3_length: 16; d_call: .; j_call: TRBJ2-3; clone_size: .; cdr3_nt: TGTGCCAGCAGCTTAGTCCGGGGGGCTAGCACAGATACGCAGTATTTT; cdr3_aa: CASSLVRGASTDTQYF
v_call: TRBV11-2; cdr3_length: 19; d_call: TRBD2; j_call: TRBJ2-3; clone_size: once; cdr3_nt: TGTGCCAGCAGCAAAATGGTACTAGCGGGGGGGTCTGGCACAGATACGCAGTATTTT; cdr3_aa: CASSKMVLAGGSGTDTQYF
v_call: TRBV6-5; cdr3_length: 14; d_call: .; j_call: TRBJ1-4; clone_size: once; cdr3_nt: TGTGCCAGCAAAGACAGAGCAACTAATGAAAAACTGTTTTTT; cdr3_aa: CASKDRATNEKLFF
v_call: TRBV7-2; cdr3_length: 14; d_call: .; j_call: TRBJ1-5; clone_size: few; cdr3_nt: TGTGCCAGCAGCTTAGTTGCAGGGGATCAGCCCCAGCATTTT; cdr3_aa: CASSLVAGDQPQHF
v_call: TRBV7-3; cdr3_length: 15; d_call: .; j_call: TRBJ1-6; clone_size: .; cdr3_nt: TGTGCCAGCAGCTTTGGCGGGGGCGCAGGTTCACCCCTCCACTTT; cdr3_aa: CASSFGGGAGSPLHF
v_call: TRBV6-5; cdr3_length: 15; d_call: .; j_call: TRBJ2-3; clone_size: .; cdr3_nt: TGTGCCTCCCGAAGAGGCTACGCCTCCACAGATACGCAGTATTTT; cdr3_aa: CASRRGYASTDTQYF
v_call: TRBV9; cdr3_length: 13; d_call: .; j_call: TRBJ1-1; clone_size: .; cdr3_nt: TGTGCCAGCAGCCCACAGGGTCCCACTGAAGCTTTCTTT; cdr3_aa: CASSPQGPTEAFF
v_call: TRBV12-3/TRBV12-4; cdr3_length: 13; d_call: TRBD2; j_call: TRBJ2-5; clone_size: .; cdr3_nt: TGTGCCAGTGCCGGGGGGTCAAAAGAGACCCAGTACTTC; cdr3_aa: CASAGGSKETQYF
v_call: TRBV27; cdr3_length: 16; d_call: .; j_call: TRBJ1-2; clone_size: .; cdr3_nt: TGTGCCAGCAGCTCCCTCCCAGGGCGCTCAGGCCATGGCTACACCTTC; cdr3_aa: CASSSLPGRSGHGYTF
v_call: TRBV6-5; cdr3_length: 14; d_call: .; j_call: TRBJ1-1; clone_size: .; cdr3_nt: TGTGCCAGCATCCACGGACGGGGGAACACTGAAGCTTTCTTT; cdr3_aa: CASIHGRGNTEAFF
v_call: TRBV9; cdr3_length: 14; d_call: .; j_call: TRBJ2-7; clone_size: .; cdr3_nt: TGTGCCAGCAGCGTAGCAGGGTTACCCTACGAGCAGTACTTC; cdr3_aa: CASSVAGLPYEQYF
v_call: TRBV10-3; cdr3_length: 14; d_call: .; j_call: TRBJ1-3; clone_size: .; cdr3_nt: TGTGCCTCCGGCGGGGTACCCTCTGGAAACACCATATATTTT; cdr3_aa: CASGGVPSGNTIYF
v_call: TRBV18; cdr3_length: 17; d_call: TRBD1; j_call: TRBJ1-1; clone_size: .; cdr3_nt: TGTGCCAGCTCACCAGGGACGGGACAGGGATGGCACACTGAAGCTTTCTTT; cdr3_aa: CASSPGTGQGWHTEAFF
v_call: TRBV19; cdr3_length: 14; d_call: TRBD1; j_call: TRBJ1-1; clone_size: .; cdr3_nt: TGTGCCAGTAGTAAACAGGGGTTGTACACTGAAGCTTTCTTT; cdr3_aa: CASSKQGLYTEAFF
v_call: TRBV27; cdr3_length: 14; d_call: .; j_call: TRBJ2-6; clone_size: .; cdr3_nt: TGTGCCAGCAGTTCGGTCTCTGGGGCCAACGTCCTGACTTTC; cdr3_aa: CASSSVSGANVLTF
v_call: TRBV28; cdr3_length: 16; d_call: TRBD1; j_call: TRBJ1-1; clone_size: .; cdr3_nt: TGTGCCAGCAGTTTCTGGACAGGGCGAGGGAGCACTGAAGCTTTCTTT; cdr3_aa: CASSFWTGRGSTEAFF
v_call: TRBV19; cdr3_length: 15; d_call: .; j_call: TRBJ1-1; clone_size: .; cdr3_nt: TGTGCCAGTAGTATCGATCCGGCAGGGTTTTATGAAGCTTTCTTT; cdr3_aa: CASSIDPAGFYEAFF
v_call: TRBV4-2; cdr3_length: 16; d_call: TRBD1; j_call: TRBJ1-2; clone_size: .; cdr3_nt: TGTGCCAGCAGCCAACTCGACAGGGATTCTTTTTATGGCTACACCTTC; cdr3_aa: CASSQLDRDSFYGYTF
v_call: TRBV11-3; cdr3_length: 14; d_call: .; j_call: TRBJ2-3; clone_size: once; cdr3_nt: TGTGCCAGCAGCTTAGAACTAAAGACAGATACGCAGTATTTT; cdr3_aa: CASSLELKTDTQYF
v_call: TRBV9; cdr3_length: 15; d_call: .; j_call: TRBJ2-1; clone_size: .; cdr3_nt: TGTGCCAGCAGCCCAGAGGGACATTCCTACAATGAGCAGTTCTTC; cdr3_aa: CASSPEGHSYNEQFF
v_call: TRBV7-9; cdr3_length: 15; d_call: .; j_call: TRBJ1-1; clone_size: many; cdr3_nt: TGTGCCAGCAGCTTAATGTCAGGGGTGAACACTGAAGCTTTCTTT; cdr3_aa: CASSLMSGVNTEAFF
v_call: TRBV7-8; cdr3_length: 16; d_call: TRBD1; j_call: TRBJ2-7; clone_size: .; cdr3_nt: TGTGCCAGCAGAAAATTCGGGACAGGGGGCTCCTACGAGCAGTACTTC; cdr3_aa: CASRKFGTGGSYEQYF
v_call: TRBV5-1; cdr3_length: 16; d_call: TRBD1; j_call: TRBJ2-7; clone_size: .; cdr3_nt: TGCGCCAGCAGCTTGGCAGGGACAGCTTTCTCCTACGAGCAGTACTTC; cdr3_aa: CASSLAGTAFSYEQYF
v_call: TRBV18; cdr3_length: 13; d_call: .; j_call: TRBJ2-2; clone_size: .; cdr3_nt: TGTGCCAGCTCACCACCCCAGGCCGGGGAGCTGTTTTTT; cdr3_aa: CASSPPQAGELFF
v_call: TRBV5-8; cdr3_length: 15; d_call: TRBD1; j_call: TRBJ1-4; clone_size: .; cdr3_nt: TGTGCCAGCAGCGTCGTGAGACAGGGAGGTGAAAAACTGTTTTTT; cdr3_aa: CASSVVRQGGEKLFF
v_call: TRBV5-8; cdr3_length: 15; d_call: .; j_call: TRBJ1-1; clone_size: once; cdr3_nt: TGTGCCAGCAGCTTGGGTACAGGCAGGAACACTGAAGCTTTCTTT; cdr3_aa: CASSLGTGRNTEAFF
v_call: TRBV30; cdr3_length: 13; d_call: .; j_call: TRBJ1-2; clone_size: .; cdr3_nt: TGTGCCTCCCACAGGGTTAGGAACTATGGCTACACCTTC; cdr3_aa: CASHRVRNYGYTF
v_call: TRBV5-4; cdr3_length: 14; d_call: .; j_call: TRBJ1-6; clone_size: .; cdr3_nt: TGTGCCAGCAGCTTGAGTGGGGGCGTATCACCCCTCCACTTT; cdr3_aa: CASSLSGGVSPLHF
v_call: TRBV5-1; cdr3_length: 14; d_call: TRBD2; j_call: TRBJ2-5; clone_size: .; cdr3_nt: TGCGCCAGCAGCCCCCGGGGGGGGCTACAGACCCAGTACTTC; cdr3_aa: CASSPRGGLQTQYF
v_call: TRBV24-1; cdr3_length: 16; d_call: .; j_call: TRBJ2-1; clone_size: .; cdr3_nt: TGTGCCACCAGTGACCAGGGGATTAGCTCCTACAATGAGCAGTTCTTC; cdr3_aa: CATSDQGISSYNEQFF
v_call: TRBV9; cdr3_length: 16; d_call: .; j_call: TRBJ1-6; clone_size: .; cdr3_nt: TGTGCCAGCAGCGCACGACGGAGCTCCTATAATTCACCCCTCCACTTT; cdr3_aa: CASSARRSSYNSPLHF
v_call: TRBV6-1; cdr3_length: 12; d_call: .; j_call: TRBJ2-7; clone_size: .; cdr3_nt: TGTGCCAGCAGTGAGTTCCTCCGCGAGCAGTACTTC; cdr3_aa: CASSEFLREQYF
v_call: TRBV10-3; cdr3_length: 13; d_call: .; j_call: TRBJ1-2; clone_size: .; cdr3_nt: TGTGCCATCAGTGAGGGAGGGAACTATGGCTACACCTTC; cdr3_aa: CAISEGGNYGYTF
v_call: TRBV24-1; cdr3_length: 13; d_call: TRBD1; j_call: TRBJ1-1; clone_size: .; cdr3_nt: TGTGCCACCAGTGAGCTCATCCAGGGGGATGCTTTCTTT; cdr3_aa: CATSELIQGDAFF